This T cell receptor (beta chain) was found in a study of early T cells in non-severe SARS-CoV-2 infection. TCRdb reprocessed the 5' RACE reads with MiXCR, giving one entry per CDR3 protein. Here the sample spans roughly 35,000 distinct CDR3 sequences, 9% being singletons. The germline gives CDR1 SGHRS, CDR2 YFSETQ. J gave up 10 bases and V 5 bases, and 8 bases lay outside the gene matches. CDR3 length equals 14 residues. This sequence was found in an adult who was a healthcare worker with PCR-confirmed SARS-CoV-2 infection or an uninfected control (not recorded which). The sample comprised whole blood. The chain uses TRBV5-1 and TRBJ1-6, with 8 bases aligning to TRBD1. The CDR3 bases are TGCGCCAGCAGACCCGACAGGGGAAACTCACCCCTCCACTTT. This sequence encodes CASRPDRGNSPLHF.